Here is one TCR beta chain with its context. The sample originates from a study of glioma-infiltrating T cells after dendritic cell vaccination. Documented time point: after dendritic cell vaccination, including at tumor progression/relapse. Amplification used 60 V beta primers and 13 J beta primers. Only in-frame clones appear in the TCRdb table, and some are missing; sequencing was by immunoSEQ multiplex PCR. The sample yields 100,000 or so clones, around 91% seen once. From germline, CDR1 is KGHSH and CDR2 LQKENI. Germline trimming cut 4 bases from V and 0 bases from J; bases unmatched to any gene: 15. The CDR3 extends over 19 amino acids.

The sequencing used blood, collected after dendritic cell vaccination. This clonotype was obtained from a human donor with glioblastoma. V usage is TRBV18 and J usage is TRBJ1-3, with 7 bases lining up with TRBD1. The CDR3 reads CASSLSYLDREYSGNTIYF. In DNA form, the CDR3 reads TGTGCCAGCTCACTCTCATACCTTGACAGGGAATACTCTGGAAACACCATATATTTT. Full variable domain (remainder filled in from reference TRBV18 and TRBJ1-3): NAGVMQNPRHLVRRRGQEARLRCSPMKGHSHVYWYRQLPEEGLKFMVYLQKENIIDESGMPKERFSAEFPKEGPSILRIQQVVRGDSAAYFCASSLSYLDREYSGNTIYFGEGSWLTVV.